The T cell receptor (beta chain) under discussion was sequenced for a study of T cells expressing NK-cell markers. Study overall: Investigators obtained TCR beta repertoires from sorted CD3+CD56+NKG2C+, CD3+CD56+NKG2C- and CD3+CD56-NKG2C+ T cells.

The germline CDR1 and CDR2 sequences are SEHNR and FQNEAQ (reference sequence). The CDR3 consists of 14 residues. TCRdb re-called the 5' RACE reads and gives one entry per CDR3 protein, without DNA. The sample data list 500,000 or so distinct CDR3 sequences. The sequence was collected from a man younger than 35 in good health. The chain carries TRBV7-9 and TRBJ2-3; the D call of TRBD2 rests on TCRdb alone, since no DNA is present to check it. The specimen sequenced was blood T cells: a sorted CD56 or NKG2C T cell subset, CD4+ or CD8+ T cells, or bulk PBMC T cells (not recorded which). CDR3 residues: CASSSGLVHSTQYF.